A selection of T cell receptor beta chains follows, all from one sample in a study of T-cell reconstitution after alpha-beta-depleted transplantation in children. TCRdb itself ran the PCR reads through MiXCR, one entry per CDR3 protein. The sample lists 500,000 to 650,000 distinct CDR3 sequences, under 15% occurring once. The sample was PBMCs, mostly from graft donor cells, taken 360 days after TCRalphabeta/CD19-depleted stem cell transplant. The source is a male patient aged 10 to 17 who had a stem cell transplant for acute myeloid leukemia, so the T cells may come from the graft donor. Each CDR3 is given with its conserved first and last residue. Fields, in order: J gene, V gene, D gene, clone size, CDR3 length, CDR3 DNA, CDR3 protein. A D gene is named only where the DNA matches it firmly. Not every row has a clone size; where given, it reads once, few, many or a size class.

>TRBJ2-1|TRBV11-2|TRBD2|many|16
TGTGCCAGCAGTTGGCCGTGGCGGGAGGGGGGGAATGAGCAGTTCTTC
CASSWPWREGGNEQFF
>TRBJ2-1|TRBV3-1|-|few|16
TGTGCCAGCAGCCAAGCGGGCAATTTATCCTACAATGAGCAGTTCTTC
CASSQAGNLSYNEQFF
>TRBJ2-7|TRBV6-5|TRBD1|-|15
TGTGCCAGCAGTTACGGACAGGGGTTTACCCACGAGCAGTACTTC
CASSYGQGFTHEQYF
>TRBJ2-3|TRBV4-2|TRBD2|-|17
TGTGCCAGCAGCCAGGTTAGCGGGGGAACCCACACAGATACGCAGTATTTT
CASSQVSGGTHTDTQYF
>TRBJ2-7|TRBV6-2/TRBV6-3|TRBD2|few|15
TGTGCCAGCAATCCGACTAGCGGGAGGGCCTACGAGCAGTACTTC
CASNPTSGRAYEQYF
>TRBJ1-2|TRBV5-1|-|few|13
TGCGCCAGCAGCTCCAGGGCGGGCTATGGCTACACCTTC
CASSSRAGYGYTF
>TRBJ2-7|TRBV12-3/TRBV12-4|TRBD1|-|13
TGTGCCACCCGCCGGGACAGGGTCCGCGAGCAGTACTTC
CATRRDRVREQYF
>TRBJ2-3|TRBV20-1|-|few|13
TGCAGTGCTCCAGGACCAGGCAGAGATACGCAGTATTTT
CSAPGPGRDTQYF
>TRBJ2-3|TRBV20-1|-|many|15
TGCAGTGCTAGAGATCCGGTGGGAGCGACAGATACGCAGTATTTT
CSARDPVGATDTQYF
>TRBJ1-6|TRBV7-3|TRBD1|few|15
TGTGCCAGCAGCTCCCGACAGGGAGGAAATTCACCCCTCCACTTT
CASSSRQGGNSPLHF
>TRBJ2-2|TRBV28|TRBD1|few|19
TGTGCCAGCAGTCGCATTGGGACAGGGGGTATGTCGAACACCGGGGAGCTGTTTTTT
CASSRIGTGGMSNTGELFF
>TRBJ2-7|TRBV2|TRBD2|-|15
TGTGCCAGCAGGAGGGAGGGCGGGAACACCTACGAGCAGTACTTC
CASRREGGNTYEQYF
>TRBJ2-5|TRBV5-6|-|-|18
TGTGCCAGCAGCTCTTTGGGAGGGGGCTGGCTCGGCCAAGAGACCCAGTACTTC
CASSSLGGGWLGQETQYF
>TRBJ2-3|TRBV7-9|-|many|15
TGTGCCAGCAGCTTTACTACGGGAAGCACAGATACGCAGTATTTT
CASSFTTGSTDTQYF
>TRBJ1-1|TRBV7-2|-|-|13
TGTGCCAGCAGCTGGACTCGGAACACTGAAGCTTTCTTT
CASSWTRNTEAFF
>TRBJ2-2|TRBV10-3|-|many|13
TGTGCCATCAAGAAGCTAGCAGTCGGGGAGCTGTTTTTT
CAIKKLAVGELFF
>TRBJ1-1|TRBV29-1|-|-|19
TGCAGCGTTGAAGGGCCCTTGACCCGAGGGGGGATCATGAACACTGAAGCTTTCTTT
CSVEGPLTRGGIMNTEAFF
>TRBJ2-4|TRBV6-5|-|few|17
TGTGCCAGCAGTTCCCTCCCGGACCCAGCGCCCAAAAACATTCAGTACTTC
CASSSLPDPAPKNIQYF
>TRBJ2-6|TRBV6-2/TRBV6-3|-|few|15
TGTACCGTTCAGGTCCCTCCCTCTGGGGCCAACGTCCTGACTTTC
CTVQVPPSGANVLTF
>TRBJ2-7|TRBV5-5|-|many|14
TGTGCCAGCACCCTTGGAAGGATTCCCTACGAGCAGTACTTC
CASTLGRIPYEQYF
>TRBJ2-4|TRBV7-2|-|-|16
TGTGCCAGCAGCTCCCCCGGGCTCCAGGCCAAAAACATTCAGTACTTC
CASSSPGLQAKNIQYF
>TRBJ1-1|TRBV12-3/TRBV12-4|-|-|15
TGTGCCAGCAGTCATAGTGGACCCGTCGGTAGTGCAGCTTTCTTT
CASSHSGPVGSAAFF
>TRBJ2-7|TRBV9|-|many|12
TGTGCCAGCAGCCCTCATTTGGACGAGCAGTACTTC
CASSPHLDEQYF
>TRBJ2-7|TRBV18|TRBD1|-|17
TGTGCCAGCTCACCACTAGCACAGGGGACGAGGACCTACGAGCAGTACTTC
CASSPLAQGTRTYEQYF
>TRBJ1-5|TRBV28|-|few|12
TGTGCCAGCAGTTCCTGGGGACAGCCCCAGCATTTT
CASSSWGQPQHF
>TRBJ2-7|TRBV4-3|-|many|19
TGCGCCAGCAGCCAAGATTTGATAGGAGTCGGGACCCCGTCGTACGAGCAGTACTTC
CASSQDLIGVGTPSYEQYF
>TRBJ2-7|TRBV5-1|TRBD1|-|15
TGCGCCAGCAGCCGATTGACAGGGGGCACCTACGAGCAGTACTTC
CASSRLTGGTYEQYF